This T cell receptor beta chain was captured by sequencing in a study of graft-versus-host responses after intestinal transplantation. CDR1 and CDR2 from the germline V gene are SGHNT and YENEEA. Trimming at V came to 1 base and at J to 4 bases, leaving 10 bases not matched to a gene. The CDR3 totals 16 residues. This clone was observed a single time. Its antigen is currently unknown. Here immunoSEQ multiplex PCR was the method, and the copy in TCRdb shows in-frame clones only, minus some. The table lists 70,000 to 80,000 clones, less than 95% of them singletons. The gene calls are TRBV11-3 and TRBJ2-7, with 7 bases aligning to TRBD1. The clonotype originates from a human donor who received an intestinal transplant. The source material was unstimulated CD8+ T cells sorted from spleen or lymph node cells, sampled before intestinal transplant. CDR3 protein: CASSLARGQMVYEQYF. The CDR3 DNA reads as TGTGCCAGCAGCTTAGCGAGGGGACAGATGGTTTACGAGCAGTACTTC.